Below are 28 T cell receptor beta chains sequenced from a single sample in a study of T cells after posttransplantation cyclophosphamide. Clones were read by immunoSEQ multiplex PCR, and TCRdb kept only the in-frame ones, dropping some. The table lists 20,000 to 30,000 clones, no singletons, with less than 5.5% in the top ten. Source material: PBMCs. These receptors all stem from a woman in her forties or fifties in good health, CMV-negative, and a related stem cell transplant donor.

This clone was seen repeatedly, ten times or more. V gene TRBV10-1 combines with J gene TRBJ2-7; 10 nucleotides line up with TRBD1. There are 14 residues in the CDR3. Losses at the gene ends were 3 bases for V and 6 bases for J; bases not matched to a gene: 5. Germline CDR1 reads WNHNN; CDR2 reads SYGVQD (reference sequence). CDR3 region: CASSDRQGAREQYF. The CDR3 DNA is TGCGCCAGCAGTGACAGACAGGGGGCTCGCGAGCAGTACTTC.

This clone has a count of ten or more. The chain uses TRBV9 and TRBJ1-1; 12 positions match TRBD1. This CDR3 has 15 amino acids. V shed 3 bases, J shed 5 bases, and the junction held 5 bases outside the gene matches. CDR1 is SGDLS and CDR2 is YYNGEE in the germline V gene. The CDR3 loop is CASSASGQGATEAFF. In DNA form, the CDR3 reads TGTGCCAGCAGCGCCTCGGGACAGGGGGCGACTGAAGCTTTCTTT.

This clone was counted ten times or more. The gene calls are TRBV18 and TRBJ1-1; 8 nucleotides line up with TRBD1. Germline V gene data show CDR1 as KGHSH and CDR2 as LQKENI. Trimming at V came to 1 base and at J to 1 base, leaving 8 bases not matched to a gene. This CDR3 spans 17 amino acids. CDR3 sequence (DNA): TGTGCCAGCTCACCACGCGTACAGGGGGTTACGAACACTGAAGCTTTCTTT. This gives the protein CASSPRVQGVTNTEAFF.

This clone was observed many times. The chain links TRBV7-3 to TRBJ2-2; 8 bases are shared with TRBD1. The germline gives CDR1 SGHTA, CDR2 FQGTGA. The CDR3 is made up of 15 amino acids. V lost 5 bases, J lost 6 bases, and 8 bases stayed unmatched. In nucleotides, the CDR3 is TGTGCCAGCAGCCAAGGACAGGGAGCGGCCGGGGAGCTGTTTTTT. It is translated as CASSQGQGAAGELFF.

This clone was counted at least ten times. CDR3: CASKSAGQGVQPQHF. The CDR3 DNA reads TGTGCCAGCAAGTCCGCTGGACAGGGTGTACAGCCCCAGCATTTT. The gene calls are TRBV27 and TRBJ1-5; TRBD1 agrees at 8 bases. In germline, CDR1 is MNHEY, CDR2 SMNVEV (reference sequence). CDR3 size: 15 residues. Trimming cost V 7 bases and J 7 bases; bases outside gene matches: 12.

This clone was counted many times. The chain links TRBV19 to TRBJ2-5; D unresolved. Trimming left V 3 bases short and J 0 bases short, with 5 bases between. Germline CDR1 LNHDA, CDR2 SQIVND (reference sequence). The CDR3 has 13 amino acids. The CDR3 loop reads CASSMANQETQYF. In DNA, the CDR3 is TGTGCCAGTAGTATGGCCAACCAAGAGACCCAGTACTTC.

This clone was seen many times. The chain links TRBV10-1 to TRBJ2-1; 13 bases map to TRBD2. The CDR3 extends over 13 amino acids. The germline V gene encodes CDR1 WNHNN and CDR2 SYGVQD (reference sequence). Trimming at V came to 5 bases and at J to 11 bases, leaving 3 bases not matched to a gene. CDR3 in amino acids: CASSTGTSGKQFF. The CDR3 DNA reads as TGCGCCAGCAGTACCGGGACTAGCGGGAAGCAGTTCTTC.

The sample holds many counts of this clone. The CDR3 DNA sequence: TGTGCCACCTCGGGACACCTCACCGGGGAGCTGTTTTTT. This encodes CATSGHLTGELFF. V is TRBV15 and J is TRBJ2-2; D is possibly TRBD1 (6 bases). The CDR3 runs 13 residues. Per the germline V gene, CDR1 is LNHNV and CDR2 is YYDKDF (reference sequence). The V and J ends lost 8 bases and 4 bases respectively, with 11 bases between them. Full variable domain (outside the CDR3, taken from reference TRBV15 and TRBJ2-2): DAMVIQNPRYQVTQFGKPVTLSCSQTLNHNVMYWYQQKSSQAPKLLFHYYDKDFNNEADTPDNFQSRRPNTSFCFLDIRSPGLGDTAMYLCATSGHLTGELFFGEGSRLTVL.

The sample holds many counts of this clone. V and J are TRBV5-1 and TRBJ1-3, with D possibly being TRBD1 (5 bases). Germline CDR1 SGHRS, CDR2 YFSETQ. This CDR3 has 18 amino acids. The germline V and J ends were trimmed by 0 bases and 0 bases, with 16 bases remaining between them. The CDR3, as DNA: TGCGCCAGCAGCTTGGATACCGGGACTCCGGACTCTGGAAACACCATATATTTT. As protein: CASSLDTGTPDSGNTIYF.

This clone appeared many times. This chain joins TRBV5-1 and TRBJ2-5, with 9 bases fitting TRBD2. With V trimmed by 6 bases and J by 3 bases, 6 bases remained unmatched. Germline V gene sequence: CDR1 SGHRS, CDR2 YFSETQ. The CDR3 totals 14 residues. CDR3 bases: TGCGCCAGCACCCTTAGCGGGGGCGAAGAGACCCAGTACTTC. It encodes CASTLSGGEETQYF.

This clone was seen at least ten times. The CDR3 nucleotides read TGTGCCAGCAGTGAAAGCGGGGGGGCTGCAGATACGCAGTATTTT. Translated: CASSESGGAADTQYF. The chain recombines TRBV6-1 with TRBJ2-3; 10 bases agree with TRBD2. Germline loops: CDR1 MNHNS, CDR2 SASEGT. With 2 bases clipped from V and 4 bases from J, the junction kept 3 bases outside the gene matches. The length of the CDR3 is 15 residues.

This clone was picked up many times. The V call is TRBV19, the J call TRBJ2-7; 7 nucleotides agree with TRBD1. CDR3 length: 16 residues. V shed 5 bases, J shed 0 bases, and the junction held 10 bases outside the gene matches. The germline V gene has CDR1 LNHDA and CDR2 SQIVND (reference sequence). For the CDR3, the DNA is TGTGCCAGTAGTGCCAGACAGGGAACATTCTCCTACGAGCAGTACTTC. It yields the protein CASSARQGTFSYEQYF.

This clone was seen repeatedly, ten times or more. The chain's CDR3 is CASGLVLGRDNYGYTF. The CDR3 nucleotides read TGTGCTAGTGGTTTGGTATTGGGCAGAGATAACTATGGCTACACCTTC. V and J are TRBV12-5 and TRBJ1-2; D is unclear. Per germline, CDR1 LGHNT and CDR2 FRNRAP. The CDR3 consists of 16 residues. V was trimmed by 0 bases and J by 1 base, leaving 12 bases between them.

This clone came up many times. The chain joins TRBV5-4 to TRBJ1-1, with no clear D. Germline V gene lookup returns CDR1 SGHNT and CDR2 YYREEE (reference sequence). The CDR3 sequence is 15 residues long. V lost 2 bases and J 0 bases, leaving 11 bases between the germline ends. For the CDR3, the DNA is TGTGCCAGCAGCTTAGCAGGCACTTTGAACACTGAAGCTTTCTTT. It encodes CASSLAGTLNTEAFF.

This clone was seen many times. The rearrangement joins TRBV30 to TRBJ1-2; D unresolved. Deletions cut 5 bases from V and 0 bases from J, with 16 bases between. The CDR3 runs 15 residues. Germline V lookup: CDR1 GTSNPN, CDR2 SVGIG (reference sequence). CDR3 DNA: TGTGCCTGGCTTGCTTCCGGGAGGCCTAACTATGGCTACACCTTC. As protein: CAWLASGRPNYGYTF.

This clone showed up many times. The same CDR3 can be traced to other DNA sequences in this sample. This CDR3 is CASSQVGQGKFFGGYTF. DNA for the CDR3: TGCGCCAGCAGCCAAGTGGGGCAGGGAAAGTTTTTTGGAGGCTACACCTTC. This chain connects TRBV4-1 to TRBJ1-2; tentatively, D is TRBD1 (5 bases). CDR1 and CDR2 (germline): MGHRA, YSYEKL. The CDR3 length is 17 residues. V gave up 1 base and J gave up 8 bases, with 23 bases separating them.

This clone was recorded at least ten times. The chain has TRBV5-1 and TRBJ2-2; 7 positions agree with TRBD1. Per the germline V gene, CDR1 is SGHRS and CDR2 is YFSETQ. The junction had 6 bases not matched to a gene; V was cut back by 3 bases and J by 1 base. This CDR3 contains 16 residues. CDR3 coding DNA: TGCGCCAGCAGCTACGACAGGGTGATGAACACCGGGGAGCTGTTTTTT. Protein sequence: CASSYDRVMNTGELFF.

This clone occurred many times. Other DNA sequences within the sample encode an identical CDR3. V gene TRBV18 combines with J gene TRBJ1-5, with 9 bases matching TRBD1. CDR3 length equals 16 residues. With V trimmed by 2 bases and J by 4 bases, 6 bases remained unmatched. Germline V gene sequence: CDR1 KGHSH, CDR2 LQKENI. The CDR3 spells CASSPTGGLGNQPQHF. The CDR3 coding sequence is TGTGCCAGCTCACCAACAGGGGGCTTAGGAAATCAGCCCCAGCATTTT.

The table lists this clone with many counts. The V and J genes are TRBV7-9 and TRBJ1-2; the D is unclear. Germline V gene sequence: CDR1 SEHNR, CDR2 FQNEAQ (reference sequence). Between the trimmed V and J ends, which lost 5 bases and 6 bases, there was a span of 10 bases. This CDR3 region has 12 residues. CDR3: CASSAYRDGYTF. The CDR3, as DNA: TGTGCCAGCAGCGCTTACAGAGATGGCTACACCTTC.

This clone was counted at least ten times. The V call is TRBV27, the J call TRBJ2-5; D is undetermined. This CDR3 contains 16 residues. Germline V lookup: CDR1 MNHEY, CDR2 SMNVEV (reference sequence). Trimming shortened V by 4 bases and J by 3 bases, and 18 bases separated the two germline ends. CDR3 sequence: CASSSSLVLPKETQYF. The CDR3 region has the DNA TGTGCCAGCAGTTCGAGCCTGGTTTTGCCTAAAGAGACCCAGTACTTC.

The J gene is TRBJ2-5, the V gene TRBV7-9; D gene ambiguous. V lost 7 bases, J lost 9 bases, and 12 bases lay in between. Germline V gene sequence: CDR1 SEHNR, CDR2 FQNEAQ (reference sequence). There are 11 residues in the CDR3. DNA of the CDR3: TGTGCCAGCAACCCACTTCGAGCCCAGTACTTC. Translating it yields CASNPLRAQYF.

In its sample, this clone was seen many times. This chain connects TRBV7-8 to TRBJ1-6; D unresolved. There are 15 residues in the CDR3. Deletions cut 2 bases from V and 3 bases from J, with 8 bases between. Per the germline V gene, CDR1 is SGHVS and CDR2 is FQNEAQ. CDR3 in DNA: TGTGCCAGCAGCTTAAGCGGGGACTATAATTCACCCCTCCACTTT. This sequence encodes CASSLSGDYNSPLHF.

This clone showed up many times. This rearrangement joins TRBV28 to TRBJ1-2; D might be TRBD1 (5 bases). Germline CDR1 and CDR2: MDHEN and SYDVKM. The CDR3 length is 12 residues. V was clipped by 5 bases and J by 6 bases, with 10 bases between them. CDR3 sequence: CASSPPGNGYTF. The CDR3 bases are TGTGCCAGCAGTCCCCCAGGGAATGGCTACACCTTC.

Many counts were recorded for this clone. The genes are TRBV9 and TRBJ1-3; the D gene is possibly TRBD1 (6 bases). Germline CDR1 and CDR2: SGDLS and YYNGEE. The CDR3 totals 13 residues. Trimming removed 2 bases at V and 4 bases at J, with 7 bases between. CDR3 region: CASSVRGGNTIYF. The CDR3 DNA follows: TGTGCCAGCAGCGTCAGGGGCGGAAACACCATATATTTT.

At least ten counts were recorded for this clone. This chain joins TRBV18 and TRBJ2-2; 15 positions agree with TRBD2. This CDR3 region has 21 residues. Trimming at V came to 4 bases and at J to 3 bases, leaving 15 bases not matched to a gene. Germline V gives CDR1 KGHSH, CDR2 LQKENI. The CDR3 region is CASSLRWTSGRATVDTGELFF. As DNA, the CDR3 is TGTGCCAGCTCACTACGTTGGACTAGCGGGAGGGCCACGGTTGACACCGGGGAGCTGTTTTTT.

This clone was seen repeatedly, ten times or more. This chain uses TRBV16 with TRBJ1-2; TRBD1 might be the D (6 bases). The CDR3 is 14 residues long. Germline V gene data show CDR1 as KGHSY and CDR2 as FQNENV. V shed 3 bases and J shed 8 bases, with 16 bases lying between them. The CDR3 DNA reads TGTGCCAGCAGCCAGACAGGCGGTAATTTCGGCTACACCTTC. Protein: CASSQTGGNFGYTF.

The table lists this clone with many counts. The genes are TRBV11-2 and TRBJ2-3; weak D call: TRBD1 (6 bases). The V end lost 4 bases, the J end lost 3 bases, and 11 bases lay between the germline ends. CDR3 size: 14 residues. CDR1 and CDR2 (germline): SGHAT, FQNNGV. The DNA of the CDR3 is TGTGCCAGCAGCTCGGACAGATTAACAGATACGCAGTATTTT. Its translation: CASSSDRLTDTQYF.

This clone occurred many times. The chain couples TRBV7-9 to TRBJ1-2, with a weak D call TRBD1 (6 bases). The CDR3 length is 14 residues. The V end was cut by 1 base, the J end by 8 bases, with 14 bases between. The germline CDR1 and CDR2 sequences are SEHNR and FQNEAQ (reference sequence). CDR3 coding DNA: TGTGCCAGCAGCTTAGGGACAGCGGACTTCGGCTACACCTTC. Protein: CASSLGTADFGYTF.